This T cell receptor beta chain is from a study of blood T cell repertoires in COVID-19. There are 13 residues in the CDR3. V was shortened by 6 bases and J by 4 bases, with 12 bases between the two germline ends. Germline V gene lookup returns CDR1 MNHEY and CDR2 SVGAGI. Original processing methods: Estimates of nucleated cell counts were drawn from the amplification of reference gene primers. Assay: immunoSEQ multiplex PCR; the TCRdb copy retains only in-frame clones and omits some. V, J and clone size are those of that table, while D and trimming were read from the DNA. The table lists 330,000 or so clones, more than 85% of them singletons, with about 18% in the top ten. The participants were between about 18 and 90 years old and came from about two dozen US areas.

The source of this sequence is a woman in her twenties or thirties who had recovered from COVID-19. Sequencing used PBMCs or T cells enriched from blood (not recorded which). This chain uses TRBV6-5 with TRBJ1-2, with D hard to call. CDR3 DNA: TGTGCCAGCAGCTTGGACTTTACCTATGGCTACACCTTC. It codes for CASSLDFTYGYTF.